The entry below describes one T cell receptor beta chain. This specimen belongs to a study of blood T cell repertoires in COVID-19. The CDR3 runs 14 residues. Germline-derived CDR1 and CDR2 are MDHEN and SYDVKM. V was clipped by 7 bases and J by 0 bases, with 7 bases between them. TCRdb's copy holds only in-frame clones and misses some; the assay was immunoSEQ multiplex PCR. The data contain 85,000 to 110,000 clones, about nine tenths of them singletons. The chain is built from TRBV28 and TRBJ1-6; no clear D. Material for sequencing was peripheral blood. This sequence was found in a woman aged 80 or over in a cohort sampled during active COVID-19. The CDR3 sequence is CASTPGSYNSPLHF. Here the CDR3 DNA reads TGTGCCAGCACCCCAGGCTCCTATAATTCACCCCTCCACTTT.